Following are 15 T cell receptor beta chains from one sample sequenced in a study of CD8 T cells in ankylosing spondylitis. TCRdb recomputed calls from the 5' RACE reads with MiXCR, one row per CDR3 protein. The sample shows approximately 340,000 distinct CDR3 sequences, under 15% of them seen only once. Sequenced material: blood, either unsorted or a sorted T cell fraction (not recorded which). These receptors originate from a male donor with ankylosing spondylitis or in good health (not recorded which).

This rearrangement joins TRBV21-1 to TRBJ1-5; TRBD1 is the table's D call and was not checked against the DNA. TRBV21-1 is a pseudogene segment. This CDR3 comprises 12 residues. The CDR3 reads CAFYRGNQPQHF. The CDR3 nucleotides read TGTGCCTTTTACAGGGGGAACCAGCCCCAGCATTTT.

This clonotype was seen more than once but under ten times. The V call is TRBV7-9, the J call TRBJ1-1; D is unresolved. Germline V CDR1 and CDR2: SEHNR, FQNEAQ (reference sequence). This CDR3 spans 14 amino acids. Trimming took off 6 bases at V and 0 bases at J, with 11 bases between the two ends. The CDR3 nucleotides read TGTGCCAGCAGAGCACAGTTTTTGAACACTGAAGCTTTCTTT. Encoded protein: CASRAQFLNTEAFF.

The CDR3 DNA reads TGTGCCAGCGGATTCCGAGCGGGACTACTCCTATACGAGCAGTACTTC. Encoded protein: CASGFRAGLLLYEQYF. The chain links TRBV27 to TRBJ2-7; 7 positions agree with TRBD2. The CDR3 has 16 residues. CDR1 is MNHEY and CDR2 is SMNVEV in the germline V gene (reference sequence). V shed 8 bases, J shed 4 bases, and the junction held 17 bases outside the gene matches.

This clonotype showed up many times. The J gene is TRBJ2-7, the V gene TRBV3-1; D might be TRBD2 (6 bases). Trimming removed 4 bases at V and 2 bases at J, with 9 bases between. The CDR3 loop spans 13 amino acids. Germline values: CDR1 LGHDT, CDR2 YNNKEL (reference sequence). The CDR3 region is CASSRGGPYEQYF. The CDR3 coding sequence is TGTGCCAGCAGCCGCGGAGGGCCCTACGAGCAGTACTTC.

This clonotype was counted once. The rearrangement joins TRBV20-1 to TRBJ2-5; 7 bases map to TRBD2. The germline V gene encodes CDR1 DFQATT and CDR2 SNEGSKA (reference sequence). V lost 6 bases and J lost 5; bases outside the gene matches: 6. The CDR3 is made up of 12 amino acids. The CDR3 DNA reads as TGCAGTGCCCCAGCGGGATTCGAGACCCAGTACTTC. Encoded protein: CSAPAGFETQYF.

In its sample, this clonotype was seen a few times. The V and J genes are TRBV19 and TRBJ1-5; TRBD1 matches at 8 bases. Unmatched junction bases numbered 13, after V lost 11 bases and J lost 7 bases. CDR1 is LNHDA and CDR2 is SQIVND in the germline V gene (reference sequence). The CDR3 runs to 14 residues. CDR3 protein: CAARARQGNQPQHF. The CDR3 DNA is TGTGCCGCCCGAGCGAGACAGGGGAACCAGCCCCAGCATTTT.

The V and J genes are TRBV18 and TRBJ2-4; D gene unclear. The germline V and J ends were trimmed by 2 bases and 9 bases, with 17 bases remaining between them. The CDR3 extends over 15 amino acids. Germline CDR1 and CDR2: KGHSH and LQKENI. CDR3 sequence reads: CASSPTGSLGAIQYF. The CDR3 coding sequence is TGTGCCAGCTCACCAACGGGTTCGCTGGGTGCCATTCAGTACTTC. The whole variable domain, remainder taken from reference TRBV18 and TRBJ2-4, is NAGVMQNPRHLVRRRGQEARLRCSPMKGHSHVYWYRQLPEEGLKFMVYLQKENIIDESGMPKERFSAEFPKEGPSILRIQQVVRGDSAAYFCASSPTGSLGAIQYFGAGTRLSVL.

The J gene is TRBJ2-1, the V gene TRBV11-2, with D tentatively TRBD2 (6 bases). Germline CDR1 reads SGHAT; CDR2 reads FQNNGV. This CDR3 has 14 amino acids. Trimming shortened V by 4 bases and J by 9 bases, and 16 bases separated the two germline ends. The CDR3 DNA is TGTGCCAGCAGCTCTCGACTAGTTTCAAGTGAGCAGTTCTTC. It codes for CASSSRLVSSEQFF.

This clonotype was seen ten or more times. This chain links TRBV12-3 or TRBV12-4 with TRBJ2-7, with D possibly matching TRBD1 (6 bases). The V gene lost 8 bases and the J gene lost 5 bases, with 16 bases spanning the gap. The CDR3 length is 13 residues. In DNA, the CDR3 is TGTGCCAGCGATGCAGGGGTCAGCAACGAGCAGTACTTC. This translates into CASDAGVSNEQYF.

The chain links TRBV6-5 to TRBJ2-1; TRBD2 matches at 10 bases. CDR1 is MNHEY and CDR2 is SVGAGI in the germline V gene. The CDR3 runs 15 residues. V shed 5 bases and J 4 bases; nucleotides not matched to a gene: 5. CDR3 residues: CASSIPGLAYNEQFF. The CDR3 DNA is TGTGCCAGCAGTATACCGGGACTAGCGTACAATGAGCAGTTCTTC.

The chain uses TRBV7-9 and TRBJ1-1, with D uncertain. The CDR3 is made up of 13 amino acids. Trimming cost V 5 bases and J 10 bases, with 17 bases left between them. Germline V lookup: CDR1 SEHNR, CDR2 FQNEAQ (reference sequence). The CDR3 DNA is TGTGCCAGCAGCCCAGGAGAAGGCCACCGAGCTTTCTTT. The encoded protein is CASSPGEGHRAFF.

This clonotype was seen more than once but under ten times. The chain employs TRBV6-1 and TRBJ2-2; the D gene is possibly TRBD1 (6 bases). V lost 4 bases and J lost 6, with 9 bases in between. There are 13 residues in the CDR3. From germline, CDR1 is MNHNS and CDR2 SASEGT. The CDR3 is CASSGEGAGELFF. The CDR3 nucleotides read TGTGCCAGCAGTGGTGAGGGGGCCGGGGAGCTGTTTTTT.

There are many counts of this clonotype. This sequence joins TRBV29-1 and TRBJ2-2; D gene uncertain. CDR3 length: 12 residues. The germline V gene has CDR1 SQVTM and CDR2 ANQGSEA. V gave up 5 bases and J gave up 3 bases, with 7 bases separating them. Here the CDR3 reads CSVSSDTGELFF. The CDR3 nucleotides are TGCAGCGTTTCGAGTGACACCGGGGAGCTGTTTTTT.

The chain joins TRBV5-1 to TRBJ2-3; possible D gene TRBD1, 6 bases. Trimming removed 4 bases from V and 7 bases from J, with 7 bases in between. CDR1 is SGHRS, CDR2 YFSETQ, per germline. This CDR3 is built from 11 residues. In DNA form, the CDR3 reads TGCGCCAGCAGCCGGGACAATACGCAGTATTTT. Its protein product is CASSRDNTQYF.

This clonotype qualifies as medium-sized (0.01 to 0.1%). The rearrangement uses TRBV3-1 and TRBJ1-5, with D possibly matching TRBD1 (5 bases). V shed 2 bases and J shed 6 bases, with 14 bases lying between them. The CDR3 is made up of 15 amino acids. Germline CDR1 is LGHDT and CDR2 is YNNKEL (reference sequence). CDR3 bases: TGTGCCAGCAGCCAATCGGGACCGGGTGCTCAGCCCCAGCATTTT. It codes for CASSQSGPGAQPQHF.